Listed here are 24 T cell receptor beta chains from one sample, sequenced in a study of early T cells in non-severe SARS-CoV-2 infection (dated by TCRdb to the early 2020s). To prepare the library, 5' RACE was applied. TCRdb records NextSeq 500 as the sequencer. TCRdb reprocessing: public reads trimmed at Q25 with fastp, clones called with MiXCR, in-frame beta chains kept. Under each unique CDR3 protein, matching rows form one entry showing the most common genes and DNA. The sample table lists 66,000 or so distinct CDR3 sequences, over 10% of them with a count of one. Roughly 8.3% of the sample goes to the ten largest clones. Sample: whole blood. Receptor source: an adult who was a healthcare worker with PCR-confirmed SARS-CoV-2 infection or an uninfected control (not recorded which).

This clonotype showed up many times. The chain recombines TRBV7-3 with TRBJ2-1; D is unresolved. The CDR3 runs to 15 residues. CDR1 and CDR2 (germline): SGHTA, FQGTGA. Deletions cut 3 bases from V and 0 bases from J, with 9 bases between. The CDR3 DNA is TGTGCCAGCAGCTTCGGCGCGCTCTCCTACAATGAGCAGTTCTTC. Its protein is CASSFGALSYNEQFF.

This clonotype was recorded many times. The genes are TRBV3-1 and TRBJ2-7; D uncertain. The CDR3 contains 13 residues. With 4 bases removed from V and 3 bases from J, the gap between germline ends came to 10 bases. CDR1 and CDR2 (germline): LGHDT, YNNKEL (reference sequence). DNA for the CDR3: TGTGCCAGCAGCCGTGCGGCCTTCTACGAGCAGTACTTC. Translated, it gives CASSRAAFYEQYF.

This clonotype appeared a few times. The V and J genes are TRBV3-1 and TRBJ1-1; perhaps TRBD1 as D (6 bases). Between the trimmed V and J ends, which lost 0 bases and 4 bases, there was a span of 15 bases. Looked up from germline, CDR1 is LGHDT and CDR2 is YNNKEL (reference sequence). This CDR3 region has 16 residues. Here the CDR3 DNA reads TGTGCCAGCAGCCAAGATCGAACAGGGAAGGTCACTGAAGCTTTCTTT. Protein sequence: CASSQDRTGKVTEAFF.

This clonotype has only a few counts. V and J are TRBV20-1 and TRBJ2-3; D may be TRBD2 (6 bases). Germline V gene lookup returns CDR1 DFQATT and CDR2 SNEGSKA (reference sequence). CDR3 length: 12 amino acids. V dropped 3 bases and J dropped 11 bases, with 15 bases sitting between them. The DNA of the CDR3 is TGCAGTGCTAGGGGCCGGCACGGGGGGCAGTATTTT. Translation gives CSARGRHGGQYF.

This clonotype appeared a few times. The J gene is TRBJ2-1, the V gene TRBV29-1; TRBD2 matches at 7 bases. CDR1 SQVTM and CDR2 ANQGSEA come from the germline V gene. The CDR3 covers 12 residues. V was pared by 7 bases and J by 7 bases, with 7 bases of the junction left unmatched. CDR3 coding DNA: TGCAGCGCCGGACTAGGGAGGAATGAGCAGTTCTTC. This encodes CSAGLGRNEQFF.

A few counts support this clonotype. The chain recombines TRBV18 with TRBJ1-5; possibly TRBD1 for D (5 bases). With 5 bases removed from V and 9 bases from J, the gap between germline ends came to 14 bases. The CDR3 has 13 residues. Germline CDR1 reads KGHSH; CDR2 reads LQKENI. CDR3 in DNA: TGTGCCAGCTCAGACAGTGTTAAGGGGCCCCAGCATTTT. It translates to CASSDSVKGPQHF.

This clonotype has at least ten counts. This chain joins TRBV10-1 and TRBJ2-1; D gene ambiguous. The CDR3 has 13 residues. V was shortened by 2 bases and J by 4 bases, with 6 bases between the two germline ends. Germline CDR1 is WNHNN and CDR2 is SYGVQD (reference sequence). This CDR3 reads CASSEGHYNEQFF. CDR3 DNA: TGCGCCAGCAGTGAGGGCCATTACAATGAGCAGTTCTTC.

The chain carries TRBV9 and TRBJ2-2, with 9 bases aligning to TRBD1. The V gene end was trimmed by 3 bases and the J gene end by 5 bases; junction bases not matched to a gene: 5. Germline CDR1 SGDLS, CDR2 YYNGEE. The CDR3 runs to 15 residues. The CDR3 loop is CASSAGQGVTGELFF. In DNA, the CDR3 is TGTGCCAGCAGCGCGGGACAGGGAGTAACCGGGGAGCTGTTTTTT.

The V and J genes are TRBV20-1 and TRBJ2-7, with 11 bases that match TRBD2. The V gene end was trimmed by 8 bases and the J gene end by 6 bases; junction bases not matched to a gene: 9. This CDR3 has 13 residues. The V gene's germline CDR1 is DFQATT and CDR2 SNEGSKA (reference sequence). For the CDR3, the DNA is TGCAGTCGTGAACTAGCGGGAGTGAGCGAGCAGTACTTC. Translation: CSRELAGVSEQYF.

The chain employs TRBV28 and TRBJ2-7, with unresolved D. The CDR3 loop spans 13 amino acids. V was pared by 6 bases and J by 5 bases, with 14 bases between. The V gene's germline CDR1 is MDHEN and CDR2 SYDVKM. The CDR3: CASRLSSRDEQYF. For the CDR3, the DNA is TGTGCCAGCAGGCTATCCTCCCGGGACGAGCAGTACTTC. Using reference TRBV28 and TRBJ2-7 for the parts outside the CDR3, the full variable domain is DVKVTQSSRYLVKRTGEKVFLECVQDMDHENMFWYRQDPGLGLRLIYFSYDVKMKEKGDIPEGYSVSREKKERFSLILESASTNQTSMYLCASRLSSRDEQYFGPGTRLTVT.

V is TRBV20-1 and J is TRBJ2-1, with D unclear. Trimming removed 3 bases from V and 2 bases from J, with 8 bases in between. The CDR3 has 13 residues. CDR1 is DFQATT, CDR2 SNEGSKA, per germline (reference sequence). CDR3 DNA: TGCAGTGCTAGGACTGTCACCTACAATGAGCAGTTCTTC. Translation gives CSARTVTYNEQFF.

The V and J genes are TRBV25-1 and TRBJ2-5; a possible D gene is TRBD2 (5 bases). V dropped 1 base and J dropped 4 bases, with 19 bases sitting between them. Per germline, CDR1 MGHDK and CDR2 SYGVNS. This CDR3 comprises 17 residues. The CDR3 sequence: CASSEWAVIAMGETQYF. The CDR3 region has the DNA TGTGCCAGCAGTGAATGGGCAGTGATAGCGATGGGAGAGACCCAGTACTTC.

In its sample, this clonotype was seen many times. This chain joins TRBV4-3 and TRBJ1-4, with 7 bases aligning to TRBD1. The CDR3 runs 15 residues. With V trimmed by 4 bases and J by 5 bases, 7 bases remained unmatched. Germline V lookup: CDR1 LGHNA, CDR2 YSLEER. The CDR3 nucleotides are TGCGCCAGCAGCCGCACAGGGGCGACAAATGAAAAACTGTTTTTT. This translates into CASSRTGATNEKLFF.

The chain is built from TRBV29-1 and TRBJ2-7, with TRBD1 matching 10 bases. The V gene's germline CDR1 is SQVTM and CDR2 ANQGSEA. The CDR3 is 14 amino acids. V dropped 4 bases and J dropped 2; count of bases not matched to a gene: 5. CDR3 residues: CSVVTGGAPYEQYF. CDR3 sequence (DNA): TGCAGCGTTGTGACAGGGGGCGCCCCCTACGAGCAGTACTTC.

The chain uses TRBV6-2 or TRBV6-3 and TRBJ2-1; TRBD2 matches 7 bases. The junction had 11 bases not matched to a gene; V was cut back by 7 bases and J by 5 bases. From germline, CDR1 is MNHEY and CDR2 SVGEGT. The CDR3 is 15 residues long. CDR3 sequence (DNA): TGTGCCAGCACCCTGCGCGGGAGCTCGCACAATGAGCAGTTCTTC. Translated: CASTLRGSSHNEQFF.

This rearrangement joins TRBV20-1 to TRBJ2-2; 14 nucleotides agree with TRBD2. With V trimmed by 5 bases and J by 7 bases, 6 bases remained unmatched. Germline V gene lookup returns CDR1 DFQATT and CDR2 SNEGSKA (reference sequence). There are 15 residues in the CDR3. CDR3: CSAPTSGRAVGELFF. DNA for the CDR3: TGCAGTGCTCCGACTAGCGGGAGGGCCGTCGGGGAGCTGTTTTTT.

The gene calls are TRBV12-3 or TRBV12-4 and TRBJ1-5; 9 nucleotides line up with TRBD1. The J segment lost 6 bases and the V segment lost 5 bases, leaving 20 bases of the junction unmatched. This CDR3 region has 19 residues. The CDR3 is CASSQRPLDRGLTGQPQHF. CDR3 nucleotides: TGTGCCAGCAGTCAAAGACCCTTGGACAGGGGATTAACGGGTCAGCCCCAGCATTTT.

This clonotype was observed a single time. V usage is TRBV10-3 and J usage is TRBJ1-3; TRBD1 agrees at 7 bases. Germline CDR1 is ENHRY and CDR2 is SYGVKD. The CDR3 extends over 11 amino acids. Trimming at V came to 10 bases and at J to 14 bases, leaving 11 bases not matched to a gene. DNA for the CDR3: TGTGCCACCGTTGACAGGGTGGACGTATATTTT. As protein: CATVDRVDVYF.

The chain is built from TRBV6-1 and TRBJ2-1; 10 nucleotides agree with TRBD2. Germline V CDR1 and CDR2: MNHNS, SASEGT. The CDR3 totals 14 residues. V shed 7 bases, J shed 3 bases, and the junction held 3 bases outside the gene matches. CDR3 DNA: TGTGCCAGCATGGGGACTAGCGACTACAATGAGCAGTTCTTC. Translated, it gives CASMGTSDYNEQFF.

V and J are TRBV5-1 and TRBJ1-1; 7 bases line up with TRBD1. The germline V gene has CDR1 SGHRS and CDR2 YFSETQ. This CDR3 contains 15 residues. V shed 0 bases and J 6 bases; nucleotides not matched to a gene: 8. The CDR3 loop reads CASSLETGRSAEAFF. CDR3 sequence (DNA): TGCGCCAGCAGCTTGGAGACAGGGAGGTCCGCTGAAGCTTTCTTT.

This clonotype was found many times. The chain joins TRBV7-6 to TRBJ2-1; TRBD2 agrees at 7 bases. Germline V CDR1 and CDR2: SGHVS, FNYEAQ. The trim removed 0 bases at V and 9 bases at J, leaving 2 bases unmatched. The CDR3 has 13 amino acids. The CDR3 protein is CASSLAVAGEQFF. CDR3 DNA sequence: TGTGCCAGCAGCTTAGCGGTAGCGGGTGAGCAGTTCTTC.

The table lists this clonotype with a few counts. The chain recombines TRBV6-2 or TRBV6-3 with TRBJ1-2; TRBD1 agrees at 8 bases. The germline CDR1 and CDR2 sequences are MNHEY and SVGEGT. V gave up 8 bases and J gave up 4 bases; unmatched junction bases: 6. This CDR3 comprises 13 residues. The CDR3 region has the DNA TGTGCCAGCGGACTGACAGGGGCCTATGGCTACACCTTC. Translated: CASGLTGAYGYTF.

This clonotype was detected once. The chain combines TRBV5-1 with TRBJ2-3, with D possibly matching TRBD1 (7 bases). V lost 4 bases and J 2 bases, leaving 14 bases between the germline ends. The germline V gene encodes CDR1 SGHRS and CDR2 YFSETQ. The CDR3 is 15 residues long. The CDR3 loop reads CASSGGTAITDTQYF. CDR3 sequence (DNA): TGCGCCAGCAGCGGCGGGACAGCCATCACAGATACGCAGTATTTT.

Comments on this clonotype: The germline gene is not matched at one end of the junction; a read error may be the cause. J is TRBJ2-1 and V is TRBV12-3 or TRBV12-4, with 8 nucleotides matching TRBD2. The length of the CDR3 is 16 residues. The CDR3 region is CASSSSGLSRYNDQFF. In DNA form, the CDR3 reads TGTGCCAGCAGTTCTAGCGGGCTCAGCCGATACAATGACCAGTTCTTC.